This T cell receptor (beta chain) derives from a study of blood T cell repertoires in COVID-19. Study-wide context: Sites in the United States, Italy and Spain provided acute and convalescent COVID-19 samples. PBMCs, B-cell-depleted T cells, or T cells provided the cDNA or gDNA that made up the material.

Authors' data handling: It was from reference gene primer amplification that nucleated cell counts were estimated. The assay was immunoSEQ multiplex PCR, and TCRdb's table has in-frame clones only and misses some. D and trimming were read from the DNA, whereas the V and J calls and clone size are those reported in that table. The table shows a few hundred thousand clones, with over 70% occurring only once. CDR1 and CDR2 (germline): MDHEN, SYDVKM. The junction had 8 bases not matched to a gene; V was cut back by 5 bases and J by 6 bases. This CDR3 is 15 amino acids long. The chain recombines TRBV28 with TRBJ2-4, with 9 positions matching TRBD1. The TCR was taken from a woman between 45 and 65 years old with acute or convalescent COVID-19. The sample was peripheral blood. As DNA, the CDR3 is TGTGCCAGCAGTAAAACAGGGGGCCAGGCAAACATTCAGTACTTC. It yields the protein CASSKTGGQANIQYF.